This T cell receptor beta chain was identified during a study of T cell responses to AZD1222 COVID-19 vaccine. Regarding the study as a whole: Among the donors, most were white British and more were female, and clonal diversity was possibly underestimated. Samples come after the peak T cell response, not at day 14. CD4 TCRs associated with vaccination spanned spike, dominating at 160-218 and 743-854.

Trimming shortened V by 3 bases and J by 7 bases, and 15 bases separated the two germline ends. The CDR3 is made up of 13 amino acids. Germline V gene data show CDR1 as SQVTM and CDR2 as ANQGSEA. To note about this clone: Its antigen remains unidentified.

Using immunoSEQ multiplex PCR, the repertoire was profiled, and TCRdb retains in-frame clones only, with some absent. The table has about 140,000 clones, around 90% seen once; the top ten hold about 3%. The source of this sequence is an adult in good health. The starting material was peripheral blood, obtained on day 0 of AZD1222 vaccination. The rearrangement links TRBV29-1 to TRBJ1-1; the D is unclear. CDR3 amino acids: CSVEGRYVGEAFF. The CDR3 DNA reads TGCAGCGTTGAGGGAAGGTATGTAGGTGAAGCTTTCTTT.